Below, 16 T cell receptor beta chains from the same sample are listed, as sequenced in a study of CD8 T cells in Susac syndrome. The RNA, roughly 0.45 to 1 ug, was put through reverse transcription using random hexamers. One entry per CDR3 protein results from TCRdb running MiXCR on the immunoSEQ multiplex PCR reads. This sample yields 160,000 or so distinct CDR3 sequences, of which about 95% are seen a single time; roughly 0.16% belongs to the top ten. The source material was CD4+ T cells from PBMCs. The receptors derive from a human donor with Susac syndrome.

The genes are TRBV20-1 and TRBJ2-3; D gene unclear. CDR1 and CDR2 (germline): DFQATT, SNEGSKA (reference sequence). V dropped 3 bases and J dropped 4 bases, with 11 bases sitting between them. The CDR3 totals 13 residues. CDR3 in DNA: TGCAGTGCTAGTCCCCTAGGGCCAGATACGCAGTATTTT. Translating it yields CSASPLGPDTQYF.

The sample holds one count of this clonotype. The genes are TRBV29-1 and TRBJ1-1; D uncertain. Trimming removed 7 bases at V and 1 base at J, with 13 bases between. Germline V gene lookup returns CDR1 SQVTM and CDR2 ANQGSEA. The length of the CDR3 is 13 residues. This CDR3 reads CSAQTKKNTEAFF. CDR3 DNA sequence: TGCAGCGCCCAGACAAAGAAGAACACTGAAGCTTTCTTT. Looking up the rest from reference TRBV29-1 and TRBJ1-1 gives the full variable domain: SAVISQKPSRDICQRGTSLTIQCQVDSQVTMMFWYRQQPGQSLTLIATANQGSEATYESGFVIDKFPISRPNLTFSTLTVSNMSPEDSSIYLCSAQTKKNTEAFFGQGTRLTVV.

The rearrangement uses TRBV7-8 and TRBJ1-1; TRBD1 is a possible D gene (5 bases). V was shortened by 5 bases and J by 2 bases, with 18 bases between the two germline ends. The CDR3 runs 16 residues. The germline CDR1 and CDR2 sequences are SGHVS and FQNEAQ. Here the CDR3 DNA reads TGTGCCAGCAGCAGCCCGGGGGAGGGGCCTAACACTGAAGCTTTCTTT. Its protein is CASSSPGEGPNTEAFF.

V gene TRBV4-1 combines with J gene TRBJ2-7, with 7 bases aligning to TRBD2. J was trimmed by 3 bases and V by 1 base; bases with no gene match: 9. Germline values: CDR1 MGHRA, CDR2 YSYEKL. The CDR3 is 16 amino acids. CDR3 loop: CASSQVPAGFIYEQYF. The CDR3 bases are TGCGCCAGCAGCCAAGTTCCAGCGGGGTTTATCTACGAGCAGTACTTC.

This clonotype has only one observation. The chain is built from TRBV2 and TRBJ1-6; 8 positions agree with TRBD1. Germline V lookup: CDR1 SNHLY, CDR2 FYNNEI. V lost 1 base and J lost 10; bases outside the gene matches: 12. The CDR3 spans 17 residues. CDR3: CASSEVARGRFPSPLHF. The DNA of the CDR3 is TGTGCCAGCAGTGAAGTTGCCAGGGGGCGCTTTCCGTCACCCCTCCACTTT.

The gene calls are TRBV20-1 and TRBJ1-2, with D possibly matching TRBD1 (6 bases). CDR1 is DFQATT and CDR2 is SNEGSKA in the germline V gene (reference sequence). Trimming cost V 0 bases and J 9 bases, with 20 bases left between them. This CDR3 has 15 amino acids. The CDR3 sequence: CSARDRGPIWYSYTF. CDR3 nucleotide sequence: TGCAGTGCTAGAGATCGGGGGCCTATTTGGTATAGCTACACCTTC.

This chain uses TRBV15 with TRBJ2-6, with D perhaps TRBD1 (5 bases). V shed 11 bases and J shed 1 base, with 9 bases lying between them. There are 13 residues in the CDR3. In germline, CDR1 is LNHNV, CDR2 YYDKDF (reference sequence). The CDR3 DNA sequence: TGTGCCGTACGACAGTCTGGGGCCAACGTCCTGACTTTC. Its translation is CAVRQSGANVLTF. The whole variable domain, remainder taken from reference TRBV15 and TRBJ2-6, is DAMVIQNPRYQVTQFGKPVTLSCSQTLNHNVMYWYQQKSSQAPKLLFHYYDKDFNNEADTPDNFQSRRPNTSFCFLDIRSPGLGDTAMYLCAVRQSGANVLTFGAGSRLTVL.

V gene TRBV7-9 combines with J gene TRBJ2-3; TRBD2 aligns across 7 bases. Germline CDR1 and CDR2: SEHNR and FQNEAQ (reference sequence). The CDR3 sequence is 15 residues long. Losses at the gene ends were 2 bases for V and 4 bases for J; bases not matched to a gene: 6. The DNA of the CDR3 is TGTGCCAGCAGCTTATCGCGGGGGTGGCCAGATACGCAGTATTTT. Protein sequence: CASSLSRGWPDTQYF.

The genes are TRBV7-9 and TRBJ1-4, with unresolved D. Germline lookup yields CDR1 SEHNR and CDR2 FQNEAQ (reference sequence). Trimming took off 5 bases at V and 3 bases at J, with 13 bases between the two ends. This CDR3 comprises 15 residues. The chain's CDR3 is CASSLPVTANEKLFF. DNA for the CDR3: TGTGCCAGCAGCCTCCCCGTTACCGCTAATGAAAAACTGTTTTTT.

The chain employs TRBV20-1 and TRBJ2-3; 8 bases map to TRBD2. CDR1 and CDR2 from the germline V gene are DFQATT and SNEGSKA (reference sequence). CDR3 length: 13 amino acids. The ends lost 3 bases at V and 3 bases at J; junction bases unmatched: 2. The DNA of the CDR3 is TGCAGTGCTAGCCGCGGGGGGACAGATACGCAGTATTTT. As protein: CSASRGGTDTQYF.

This clonotype was seen a few times. V is TRBV20-1 and J is TRBJ1-1; no definite D call. The CDR3 has 13 amino acids. The V end lost 5 bases, the J end lost 1 base, and 11 bases lay between the germline ends. Germline CDR1 reads DFQATT; CDR2 reads SNEGSKA (reference sequence). CDR3 protein: CSAGIRGNTEAFF. The DNA for the CDR3 is TGCAGTGCTGGGATTCGGGGGAACACTGAAGCTTTCTTT.

The chain is built from TRBV12-3 or TRBV12-4 and TRBJ2-2, with D tentatively TRBD1 or TRBD2 (6 bases each). With 4 bases removed from V and 7 bases from J, the gap between germline ends came to 13 bases. The CDR3 has 14 residues. The CDR3 protein is CASSSRGPSGELFF. CDR3 coding DNA: TGTGCCAGCAGTTCTCGGGGGCCTAGCGGGGAGCTGTTTTTT.

V usage is TRBV9 and J usage is TRBJ2-1; TRBD2 is a possible D gene (5 bases). Trimming removed 0 bases from V and 6 bases from J, with 16 bases in between. CDR3 length equals 16 residues. Looked up from germline, CDR1 is SGDLS and CDR2 is YYNGEE. The CDR3 region is CASSVAPSGSSNEQFF. The CDR3 DNA reads TGTGCCAGCAGCGTAGCCCCTTCGGGAAGTAGCAATGAGCAGTTCTTC.

The V and J genes are TRBV29-1 and TRBJ1-1; D ambiguous. This CDR3 is 13 amino acids long. With 3 bases removed from V and 6 bases from J, the gap between germline ends came to 14 bases. Germline loops: CDR1 SQVTM, CDR2 ANQGSEA. CDR3 loop: CSVDPMDSSEAFF. In nucleotides, the CDR3 is TGCAGCGTTGACCCCATGGACTCCTCTGAAGCTTTCTTT.

Only one count was recorded for this clonotype. V and J are TRBV23-1 and TRBJ1-1, with D unresolved. TRBV23-1 is an ORF, with its function uncertain. The length of the CDR3 is 15 residues. V shed 3 bases and J shed 5 bases, with 16 bases lying between them. The CDR3 here is CASSQYEGGGTEAFF. The CDR3, as DNA: TGCGCCAGCAGTCAGTATGAGGGCGGCGGGACTGAAGCTTTCTTT.

The DNA of the CDR3 is TGCAGCGTGGGGGACAGGGGGCGGACAGATACGCAGTATTTT. It is translated as CSVGDRGRTDTQYF. The gene calls are TRBV29-1 and TRBJ2-3, with 12 bases fitting TRBD1. CDR3 length equals 14 residues. Per germline, CDR1 SQVTM and CDR2 ANQGSEA. Losses at the gene ends were 6 bases for V and 3 bases for J; bases not matched to a gene: 4.